The 10 T cell receptor beta chains in this list originate from one sample, sequenced in a study of CD8 T cells in ankylosing spondylitis. Via MiXCR, TCRdb re-called the 5' RACE reads, giving one row per CDR3 protein. The table lists roughly 700,000 distinct CDR3 sequences, roughly 19% of them singletons. Findings and limits, study-wide: Typical of ankylosing spondylitis blood, it appeared, was a TCR beta motif of seven to nine highly homologous variants.

No antigen has been assigned to these receptors. Input material: blood, either unsorted or a sorted T cell fraction (not recorded which). These receptor sequences come from a male donor with ankylosing spondylitis.

This clonotype has only a few counts. V gene TRBV19 combines with J gene TRBJ1-1; no clear D gene. CDR1 and CDR2 from the germline V gene are LNHDA and SQIVND (reference sequence). The V end lost 5 bases, the J end lost 0 bases, and 13 bases lay between the germline ends. This CDR3 region has 15 residues. The CDR3: CASSSIGGMNTEAFF. CDR3 DNA: TGTGCCAGTAGTTCGATCGGTGGAATGAACACTGAAGCTTTCTTT.

The J gene is TRBJ2-7, the V gene TRBV5-1; 12 nucleotides line up with TRBD2. CDR1 is SGHRS and CDR2 is YFSETQ in the germline V gene. There are 18 residues in the CDR3. Trimming removed 3 bases from V and 0 bases from J; junction bases left unmatched: 10. CDR3 region: CASSSTSGGLTSSYEQYF. The CDR3 DNA is TGCGCCAGCAGCTCCACTAGCGGGGGGCTAACGAGCTCCTACGAGCAGTACTTC.

The chain recombines TRBV30 with TRBJ1-1, with 8 bases aligning to TRBD1. The germline CDR1 and CDR2 sequences are GTSNPN and SVGIG (reference sequence). V was pared by 2 bases and J by 1 base, with 6 bases of the junction left unmatched. The CDR3 has 15 residues. CDR3 DNA sequence: TGTGCCTGGAGTTGGACCGGGACAGGGAACACTGAAGCTTTCTTT. This translates into CAWSWTGTGNTEAFF.

Many counts were recorded for this clonotype. The V gene is TRBV5-1, the J gene TRBJ1-2; D gene uncertain. Germline V CDR1 and CDR2: SGHRS, YFSETQ. CDR3 size: 15 residues. V gave up 0 bases and J gave up 4 bases, with 13 bases separating them. The CDR3 protein is CASSLDRAAAYGYTF. CDR3 nucleotides: TGCGCCAGCAGCTTGGACCGGGCGGCAGCCTATGGCTACACCTTC. Combining the CDR3 with reference TRBV5-1 and TRBJ1-2 gives the whole variable domain KAGVTQTPRYLIKTRGQQVTLSCSPISGHRSVSWYQQTPGQGLQFLFEYFSETQRNKGNFPGRFSGRQFSNSRSEMNVSTLELGDSALYLCASSLDRAAAYGYTFGSGTRLTVV.

This clonotype was seen a handful of times. The chain has TRBV18 and TRBJ1-2; tentative D call: TRBD1 (5 bases). From germline, CDR1 is KGHSH and CDR2 LQKENI. With 5 bases removed from V and 7 bases from J, the gap between germline ends came to 14 bases. There are 13 residues in the CDR3. This CDR3 reads CASSSGTGTGYTF. CDR3 in DNA: TGTGCCAGCTCATCCGGGACGGGCACTGGCTACACCTTC.

The chain links TRBV30 to TRBJ1-1, with D unclear. Deletions cut 2 bases from V and 0 bases from J, with 13 bases between. CDR3 length: 15 amino acids. Germline lookup yields CDR1 GTSNPN and CDR2 SVGIG (reference sequence). CDR3 sequence: CAWSPPTAMNTEAFF. The CDR3 nucleotides are TGTGCCTGGAGTCCCCCGACGGCAATGAACACTGAAGCTTTCTTT.

This sequence joins TRBV12-3 or TRBV12-4 and TRBJ1-5; maybe TRBD1 (5 bases). The V end was cut by 1 base, the J end by 0 bases, with 10 bases between. CDR3 size: 16 residues. The CDR3 sequence is CASSLGDGYSNQPQHF. CDR3 nucleotide sequence: TGTGCCAGCAGTTTAGGGGACGGATATAGCAATCAGCCCCAGCATTTT.

The chain recombines TRBV15 with TRBJ1-5, with D hard to call. With 8 bases removed from V and 4 bases from J, the gap between germline ends came to 9 bases. The CDR3 length is 12 residues. In germline, CDR1 is LNHNV, CDR2 YYDKDF (reference sequence). The DNA of the CDR3 is TGTGCCACCTCCAGATGGAATCAGCCCCAGCATTTT. Protein sequence: CATSRWNQPQHF.

As concerns this clonotype: This may come from a read error, since a much larger clone is one base off. CDR3 DNA: TGTGCCAGCAGCCTCGGGGGGGCCGGGGAGCCGTTTTTT. Protein sequence: CASSLGGAGEPFF. The chain combines TRBV7-2 with TRBJ2-2; 8 bases fit TRBD2. CDR1 and CDR2 (germline): SGHTA, FQGNSA. The CDR3 length is 13 residues.

The rearrangement joins TRBV2 to TRBJ1-5, with D uncertain. This CDR3 has 14 amino acids. The V end lost 3 bases, the J end lost 8 bases, and 14 bases lay between the germline ends. Germline-derived CDR1 and CDR2 are SNHLY and FYNNEI. The CDR3 DNA reads TGTGCCAGCAGTGATCAGGTATCTGGAGAGCCCCAGCATTTT. As protein: CASSDQVSGEPQHF.